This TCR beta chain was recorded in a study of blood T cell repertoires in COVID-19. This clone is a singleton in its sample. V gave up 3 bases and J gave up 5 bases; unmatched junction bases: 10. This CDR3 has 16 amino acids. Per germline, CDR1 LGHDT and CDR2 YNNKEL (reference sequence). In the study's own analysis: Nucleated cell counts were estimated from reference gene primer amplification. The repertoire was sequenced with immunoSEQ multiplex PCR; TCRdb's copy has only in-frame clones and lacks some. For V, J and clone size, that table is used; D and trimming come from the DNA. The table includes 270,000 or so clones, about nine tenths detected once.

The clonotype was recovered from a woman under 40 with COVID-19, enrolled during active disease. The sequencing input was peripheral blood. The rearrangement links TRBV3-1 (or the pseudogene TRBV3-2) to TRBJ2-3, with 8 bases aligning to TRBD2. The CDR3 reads CASSHFGRGDVDTQYF. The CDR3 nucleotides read TGTGCCAGCAGCCACTTTGGGCGGGGGGATGTAGATACGCAGTATTTT.